The 12 T cell receptor beta chains below come from one sample, sequenced in a study of control samples from healthy donors and cancer patients (dated by TCRdb to the early 2020s). The library was produced with the immunoSEQ multiplex PCR assay. TCRdb holds this immuneACCESS table with in-frame rearrangements only. Some clones are missing; in checked studies, unresolved V genes explain under half, and the rest has no known cause. Counted in this sample were 75,000 to 90,000 clones; about 84% of them appeared once. The ten largest clones add up to approximately 2.1% of the sample. Material for sequencing was blood. Receptor source: a woman between 40 and 55 years old in good health.

This clone was counted once. The rearrangement links TRBV7-2 to TRBJ2-2, with TRBD2 identical over 8 bases. From germline, CDR1 is SGHTA and CDR2 FQGNSA. This CDR3 spans 17 amino acids. V lost 0 bases, J lost 4 bases, and 7 bases stayed unmatched. DNA for the CDR3: TGTGCCAGCAGCTTAGCTCCGAGCGGGGGTAGCACCGGGGAGCTGTTTTTT. Amino acid sequence: CASSLAPSGGSTGELFF.

This clone was seen more than once but under ten times. The V gene is TRBV4-3, the J gene TRBJ1-2; D unclear. The CDR3 is made up of 15 amino acids. The germline V and J ends were trimmed by 0 bases and 4 bases, with 12 bases remaining between them. CDR1 is LGHNA, CDR2 YSLEER, per germline. The CDR3 DNA reads as TGCGCCAGCAGCCAAGATCAGGTGAGCCGCTATGGCTACACCTTC. This translates into CASSQDQVSRYGYTF.

The chain uses TRBV18 and TRBJ1-3; 7 bases map to TRBD1. Germline CDR1 is KGHSH and CDR2 is LQKENI. The CDR3 has 15 amino acids. V gave up 3 bases and J gave up 2 bases; unmatched junction bases: 4. The CDR3 DNA reads TGTGCCAGCTCACCTGACAGGGATCCTGGAAACACCATATATTTT. Amino acids: CASSPDRDPGNTIYF.

This clone has at least ten counts. This chain links TRBV6-5 with TRBJ1-1, with 8 nucleotides matching TRBD1. The CDR3 contains 15 residues. Looked up from germline, CDR1 is MNHEY and CDR2 is SVGAGI. J was trimmed by 1 base and V by 6 bases; bases with no gene match: 7. The CDR3 reads CASRNQGAGNTEAFF. CDR3 coding DNA: TGTGCCAGCAGGAATCAGGGGGCGGGGAACACTGAAGCTTTCTTT.

The chain joins TRBV30 to TRBJ1-1; TRBD1 might be the D (6 bases). The V gene's germline CDR1 is GTSNPN and CDR2 SVGIG (reference sequence). This CDR3 region has 12 residues. Trimming pared 0 bases from V and 7 bases from J, leaving 9 bases between. The CDR3 sequence: CAWSVGGGEAFF. CDR3 DNA: TGTGCCTGGAGTGTAGGGGGTGGTGAAGCTTTCTTT. The full variable domain, completed using reference TRBV30 and TRBJ1-1, is SQTIHQWPATLVQPVGSPLSLECTVEGTSNPNLYWYRQAAGRGLQLLFYSVGIGQISSEVPQNLSASRPQDRQFILSSKKLLLSDSGFYLCAWSVGGGEAFFGQGTRLTVV.

This chain connects TRBV23-1 to TRBJ2-1; 12 positions match TRBD1. TRBV23-1 is labeled an ORF, and its function is uncertain. The junction had 11 bases not matched to a gene; V was cut back by 6 bases and J by 2 bases. This CDR3 region has 18 residues. CDR3: CASRRPGQGAPTYNEQFF. The CDR3 DNA follows: TGCGCCAGCAGGCGCCCGGGACAGGGGGCCCCTACCTACAATGAGCAGTTCTTC.

The chain joins TRBV6-6 to TRBJ1-1; the D is unclear. V gave up 5 bases and J gave up 0 bases, with 10 bases separating them. The CDR3 spans 14 residues. Germline V gene sequence: CDR1 MNHNY, CDR2 SVGAGI (reference sequence). The CDR3 nucleotides are TGTGCCAGCAGTAGCGACTCAATGAACACTGAAGCTTTCTTT. Translated: CASSSDSMNTEAFF.

The chain joins TRBV20-1 to TRBJ1-1; no clear D gene. Looked up from germline, CDR1 is DFQATT and CDR2 is SNEGSKA (reference sequence). Trimming took 3 bases from V and 2 from J, leaving 10 bases between them. CDR3 size: 13 residues. For the CDR3, the DNA is TGCAGTGCTAGTCTCGCGCTTAACACTGAAGCTTTCTTT. It codes for CSASLALNTEAFF.

The V gene is TRBV24-1, the J gene TRBJ2-5; D not resolved. With 4 bases removed from V and 3 bases from J, the gap between germline ends came to 5 bases. CDR1 and CDR2 from the germline V gene are KGHDR and SFDVKD. The CDR3 has 12 residues. Here the CDR3 DNA reads TGTGCCACCAGTGACCAGGAAGAGACCCAGTACTTC. This gives the protein CATSDQEETQYF.

This chain links TRBV7-9 with TRBJ2-7; 7 positions agree with TRBD1. This CDR3 has 17 residues. Germline CDR1 reads SEHNR; CDR2 reads FQNEAQ (reference sequence). The V segment lost 5 bases and the J segment 1 base; nucleotides outside the gene matches: 14. The CDR3 loop reads CASSPYLETGMSYEQYF. CDR3 coding DNA: TGTGCCAGCAGCCCCTATCTTGAGACAGGGATGTCCTACGAGCAGTACTTC.

The chain links TRBV19 to TRBJ2-7; TRBD2 agrees at 14 bases. This CDR3 region has 15 residues. The J segment lost 2 bases and the V segment lost 6 bases, leaving 3 bases of the junction unmatched. Germline assignment: CDR1 LNHDA and CDR2 SQIVND (reference sequence). CDR3 bases: TGTGCCAGTAGAAAGGGACTAGCGGGGGCCTACGAGCAGTACTTC. Amino acid sequence: CASRKGLAGAYEQYF.

This clone has only a few counts. The rearrangement joins TRBV7-2 to TRBJ2-7; 8 positions agree with TRBD2. J lost 6 bases, V lost 0 bases, and 10 bases had no gene match. The CDR3 covers 16 residues. In germline, CDR1 is SGHTA, CDR2 FQGNSA. The CDR3 spells CASSLAPIREGFEQYF. As DNA, the CDR3 is TGTGCCAGCAGCTTAGCCCCCATTCGGGAGGGATTCGAGCAGTACTTC.